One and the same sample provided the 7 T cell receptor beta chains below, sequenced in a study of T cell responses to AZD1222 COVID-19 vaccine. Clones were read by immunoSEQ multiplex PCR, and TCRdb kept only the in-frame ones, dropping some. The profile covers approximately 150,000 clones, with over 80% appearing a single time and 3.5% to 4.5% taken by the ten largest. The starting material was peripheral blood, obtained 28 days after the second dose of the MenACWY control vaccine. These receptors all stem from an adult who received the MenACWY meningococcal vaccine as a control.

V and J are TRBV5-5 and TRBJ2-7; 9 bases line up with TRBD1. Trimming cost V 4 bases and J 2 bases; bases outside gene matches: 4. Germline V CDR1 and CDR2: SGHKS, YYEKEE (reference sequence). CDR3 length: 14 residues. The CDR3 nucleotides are TGTGCCAGCAGCCGGACAGGGGCCACCTACGAGCAGTACTTC. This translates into CASSRTGATYEQYF.

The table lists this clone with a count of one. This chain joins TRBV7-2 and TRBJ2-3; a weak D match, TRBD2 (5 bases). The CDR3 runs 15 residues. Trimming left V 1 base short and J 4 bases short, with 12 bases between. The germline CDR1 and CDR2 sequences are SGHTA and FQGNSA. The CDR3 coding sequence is TGTGCCAGCAGCTTAGGACCGGGAAGAGCAGATACGCAGTATTTT. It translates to CASSLGPGRADTQYF.

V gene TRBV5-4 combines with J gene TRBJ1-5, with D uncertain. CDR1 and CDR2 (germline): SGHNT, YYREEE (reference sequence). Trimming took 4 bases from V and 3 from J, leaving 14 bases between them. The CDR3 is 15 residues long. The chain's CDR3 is CASSPYPTLNQPQHF. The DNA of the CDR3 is TGTGCCAGCAGCCCATACCCCACTCTCAATCAGCCCCAGCATTTT.

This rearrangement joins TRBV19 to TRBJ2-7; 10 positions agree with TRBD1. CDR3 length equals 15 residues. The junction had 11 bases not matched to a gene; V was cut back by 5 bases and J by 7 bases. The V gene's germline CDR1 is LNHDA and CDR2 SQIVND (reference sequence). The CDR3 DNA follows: TGTGCCAGTAGTCAGGGGACAGGGGTCGGCGGGGAGCAGTACTTC. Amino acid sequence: CASSQGTGVGGEQYF.

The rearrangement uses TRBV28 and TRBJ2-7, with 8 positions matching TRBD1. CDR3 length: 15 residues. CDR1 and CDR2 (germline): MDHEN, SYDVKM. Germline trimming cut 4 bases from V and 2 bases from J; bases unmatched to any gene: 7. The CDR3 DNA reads TGTGCCAGCAGTTCGCAGGGGGCGTCCACCTACGAGCAGTACTTC. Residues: CASSSQGASTYEQYF.

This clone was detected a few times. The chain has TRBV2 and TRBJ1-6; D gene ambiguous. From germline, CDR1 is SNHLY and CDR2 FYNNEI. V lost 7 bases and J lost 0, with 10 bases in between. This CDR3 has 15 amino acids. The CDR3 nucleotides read TGTGCCAGCATGCCTGAGAGCTCCTATAATTCACCCCTCCACTTT. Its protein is CASMPESSYNSPLHF.

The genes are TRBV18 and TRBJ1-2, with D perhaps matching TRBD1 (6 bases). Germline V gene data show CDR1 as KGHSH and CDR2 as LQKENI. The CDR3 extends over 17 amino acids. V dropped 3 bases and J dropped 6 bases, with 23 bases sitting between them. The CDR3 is CASSPFSEGEAVDGYTF. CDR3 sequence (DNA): TGTGCCAGCTCACCCTTCAGTGAGGGGGAGGCCGTCGATGGCTACACCTTC.